One and the same sample provided the 9 T cell receptor beta chains below, sequenced in a study of blood T cells in healthy people across ages. Combining a sample-barcoded 5' primer with a J-beta primer mix, a second PCR ran for roughly 6 to 12 cycles. TCRdb reprocessed the 5' RACE reads with MiXCR, giving one entry per CDR3 protein. Of 800,000 to 900,000 distinct CDR3 sequences listed, 62% are singletons. The sequenced material came from blood. The receptor set was obtained from a man aged 30 to 39 in good health.

This clonotype has only a few counts. The genes are TRBV27 and TRBJ2-7; 9 bases align to TRBD1. Germline loops: CDR1 MNHEY, CDR2 SMNVEV (reference sequence). Germline trimming cut 2 bases from V and 5 bases from J; bases unmatched to any gene: 7. The length of the CDR3 is 15 residues. CDR3 nucleotide sequence: TGTGCCAGCAGTTTACCGGGACAGGGAGCCCACGAGCAGTACTTC. This codes for CASSLPGQGAHEQYF.

As for this clonotype: The junction departs from germline at one end; a sequencing error may be responsible. The chain uses TRBV13 and TRBJ1-2; D gene ambiguous. Germline V gene lookup returns CDR1 PRHDT and CDR2 FYEKMQ (reference sequence). This CDR3 contains 12 residues. CDR3: CASSARNYGYIF. CDR3 sequence (DNA): TGTGCCAGCAGCGCCCGAAACTATGGCTACATCTTC.

The chain joins TRBV9 to TRBJ1-5, with no clear D. The CDR3 is 14 amino acids. Trimming left V 4 bases short and J 0 bases short, with 8 bases between. Germline V CDR1 and CDR2: SGDLS, YYNGEE. The CDR3 coding sequence is TGTGCCAGCAGCACGGGAGATAGCAATCAGCCCCAGCATTTT. It specifies CASSTGDSNQPQHF. Drawing the rest from reference TRBV9 and TRBJ1-5, the complete variable domain is DSGVTQTPKHLITATGQRVTLRCSPRSGDLSVYWYQQSLDQGLQFLIQYYNGEERAKGNILERFSAQQFPDLHSELNLSSLELGDSALYFCASSTGDSNQPQHFGDGTRLSIL.

Regarding this clonotype: A single base separates this from a much larger clone, so it may be a read error. The genes are TRBV12-3 or TRBV12-4 and TRBJ2-3; 8 bases are shared with TRBD1. This CDR3 is built from 16 residues. CDR3 loop: CASSWTGRMSADAQYF. The CDR3 DNA is TGTGCCAGCAGTTGGACAGGGCGTATGTCCGCAGATGCGCAGTATTTT.

The V and J genes are TRBV29-1 and TRBJ1-1; D ambiguous. The germline CDR1 and CDR2 sequences are SQVTM and ANQGSEA. Deletions cut 6 bases from V and 5 bases from J, with 7 bases between. The CDR3 sequence is 10 residues long. DNA for the CDR3: TGCAGCGTCTTGAGGACTGAAGCTTTCTTT. Amino acids: CSVLRTEAFF.

This clonotype was counted between two and nine times. This sequence joins TRBV12-3 or TRBV12-4 and TRBJ2-4; D uncertain. The ends were cut back, 4 bases at V and 0 bases at J, with 1 base in the middle. CDR3 length: 12 amino acids. CDR3 sequence (DNA): TGTGCCAGCAGTTCAGCCAAAAACATTCAGTACTTC. It is translated as CASSSAKNIQYF.

This clonotype was observed once. The chain is built from TRBV29-1 and TRBJ2-7, with D unclear. Per germline, CDR1 SQVTM and CDR2 ANQGSEA. The CDR3 loop spans 12 amino acids. Trimming left V 5 bases short and J 0 bases short, with 8 bases between. The CDR3 DNA reads as TGCAGCGTTATCCAAGACTCCTACGAGCAGTACTTC. As protein: CSVIQDSYEQYF.

The chain carries TRBV12-3 or TRBV12-4 and TRBJ2-3; 8 bases agree with TRBD2. The CDR3 totals 17 residues. J gave up 4 bases and V 1 base, and 10 bases lay outside the gene matches. CDR3: CASSLEGSGDRADTQYF. The CDR3 DNA reads TGTGCCAGCAGTTTAGAGGGTAGCGGGGACCGCGCAGATACGCAGTATTTT.

Comments on this clonotype: A read error may account for a junction end that differs from germline. The chain uses TRBV19 and TRBJ1-4; no clear D. CDR1 and CDR2 from the germline V gene are LNHDA and SQIVND (reference sequence). This CDR3 has 13 amino acids. CDR3 loop: CASSISTNEKLFF. CDR3 DNA sequence: TGCGCCAGTAGTATCTCTACTAATGAAAAACTGTTTTTT.